The clone carrying this T cell receptor beta chain appeared many times. Antigen unknown. The CDR3 loop spans 13 amino acids. Trimming shortened V by 4 bases and J by 2 bases, and 9 bases separated the two germline ends. Germline lookup yields CDR1 SGHAT and CDR2 FQNNGV. This sample is drawn from a study of post-analysis software for immune sequencing data. Unique molecular identifiers featured in each of the TCR beta cDNA libraries. TCRdb re-called the PCR reads through MiXCR, storing one row per CDR3 protein. The table shows a few hundred thousand distinct CDR3 sequences, with 30% to 40% occurring only once. Study observations and caveats: Controls showed lower frequencies than patients for roughly five TRBV segments, and TRBV5-6, TRBV5-1 and TRBV20-1 were among these.

This sequence originates from a girl aged 2-17 years with multiple sclerosis. Specimen: blood. V and J are TRBV11-2 and TRBJ2-7; possible D gene TRBD1, 6 bases. The CDR3 reads CASSSGTTYEQYF. CDR3 bases: TGTGCCAGCAGCTCTGGGACAACCTACGAGCAGTACTTC.